The clone carrying this T cell receptor (beta chain) is labeled as medium-sized (0.01 to 0.1%). The time point here: pretreatment peripheral blood. Libraries were prepared by immunoSEQ multiplex PCR; TCRdb keeps only in-frame clonotypes and omits some of them. The table shows 45,000 to 60,000 clones, with about 81% occurring only once. Germline CDR1 reads MGHRA; CDR2 reads YSYEKL. The length of the CDR3 is 14 residues. Trimming removed 1 base from V and 4 bases from J, with 10 bases in between. This sample is drawn from a study of PD-L1 blockade in urothelial cancer. The sequence derives from a man in his fifties or sixties with urothelial cancer. The chain has TRBV4-1 and TRBJ1-2; D might be TRBD1 (5 bases). The starting material was PBMCs, obtained around atezolizumab (anti-PD-L1) treatment. CDR3 region: CASSQGEGPYGYTF. The CDR3 nucleotides read TGCGCCAGCAGCCAAGGGGAGGGACCCTATGGCTACACCTTC.